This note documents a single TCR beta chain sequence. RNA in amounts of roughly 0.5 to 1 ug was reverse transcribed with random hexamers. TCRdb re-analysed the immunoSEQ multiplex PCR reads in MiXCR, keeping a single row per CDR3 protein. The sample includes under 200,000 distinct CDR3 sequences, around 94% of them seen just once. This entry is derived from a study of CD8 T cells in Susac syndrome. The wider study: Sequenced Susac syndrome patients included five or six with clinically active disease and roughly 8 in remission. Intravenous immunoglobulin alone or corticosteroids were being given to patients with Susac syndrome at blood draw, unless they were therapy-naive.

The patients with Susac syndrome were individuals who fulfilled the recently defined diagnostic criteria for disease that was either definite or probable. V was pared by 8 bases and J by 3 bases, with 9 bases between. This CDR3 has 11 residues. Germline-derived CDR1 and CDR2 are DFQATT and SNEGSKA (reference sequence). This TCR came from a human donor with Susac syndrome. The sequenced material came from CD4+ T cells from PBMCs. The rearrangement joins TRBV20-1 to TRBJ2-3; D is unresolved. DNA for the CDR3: TGCAGTTGTTGGCGGACAGATACGCAGTATTTT. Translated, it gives CSCWRTDTQYF.